This T cell receptor (beta chain) appears in the sequencing data of a study of a mutant IDH1 vaccine in newly diagnosed glioma. Regarding the study as a whole: There were vaccine-induced immune responses in more than 85% of the patients.

CDR1 is SGHRS and CDR2 is YFSETQ in the germline V gene. This CDR3 spans 14 amino acids. V shed 1 base and J shed 0 bases, with 8 bases lying between them. Worth noting for this clone: What it binds is unknown.

Sequencing used immunoSEQ multiplex PCR; TCRdb keeps in-frame clones, though not all of them. Counted here are around 89,000 clones, approximately 83% occurring once; the ten biggest clones make up around 7%. The time point was: baseline, week 1 (first vaccination visit). Treatment noted: pre-vaccination baseline after standard-of-care therapy. In every donor, the tumor was a new WHO grade 3 or 4 IDH1-mutant, ATRX-lost astrocytoma. The chain combines TRBV5-1 with TRBJ2-7; D is unclear. The TCR was taken from a woman aged 45-60 years with glioma. The specimen was PBMCs, collected from a glioma patient treated with radiotherapy, temozolomide or both. The CDR3 reads CASSLFPGSYEQYF. The CDR3 bases are TGCGCCAGCAGCTTGTTCCCGGGCTCCTACGAGCAGTACTTC.